Below, 9 T cell receptor beta chains from the same sample are listed, as sequenced in a study of shared clonotypes between healthy human individuals. TCRdb's copy holds only in-frame clones and misses some; the assay was immunoSEQ multiplex PCR. The data contain about 490,000 clones, 76% of them singletons. Sequences were obtained from PBMCs. All receptors derive from a woman between 40 and 50 years old in good health. Some clones in this sample may be carry-over from other donors' samples.

The chain joins TRBV15 to TRBJ2-7; no reliable D call. CDR3 length equals 14 residues. V lost 0 bases and J 7 bases, leaving 13 bases between the germline ends. Per the germline V gene, CDR1 is LNHNV and CDR2 is YYDKDF (reference sequence). The CDR3 sequence is CATSRDFLGWEQYF. For the CDR3, the DNA is TGTGCCACCAGCAGAGATTTCCTCGGCTGGGAGCAGTACTTC. Combining the CDR3 with reference TRBV15 and TRBJ2-7 gives the whole variable domain DAMVIQNPRYQVTQFGKPVTLSCSQTLNHNVMYWYQQKSSQAPKLLFHYYDKDFNNEADTPDNFQSRRPNTSFCFLDIRSPGLGDTAMYLCATSRDFLGWEQYFGPGTRLTVT.

This rearrangement joins TRBV7-3 to TRBJ2-3, with 8 bases aligning to TRBD2. Germline V lookup: CDR1 SGHTA, CDR2 FQGTGA. The CDR3 has 16 residues. V lost 5 bases and J lost 4; bases outside the gene matches: 11. The CDR3 region is CASSPHGGGRADTQYF. In nucleotides, the CDR3 is TGTGCCAGCAGCCCCCATGGCGGGGGGCGAGCAGATACGCAGTATTTT. The whole variable domain, filled in from reference TRBV7-3 and TRBJ2-3, reads GAGVSQTPSNKVTEKGKYVELRCDPISGHTALYWYRQSLGQGPEFLIYFQGTGAADDSGLPNDRFFAVRPEGSVSTLKIQRTERGDSAVYLCASSPHGGGRADTQYFGPGTRLTVL.

The chain uses TRBV5-6 and TRBJ2-7; TRBD1 matches at 8 bases. CDR1 and CDR2 (germline): SGHDT, YYEEEE. V lost 2 bases to trimming and J lost 2 bases; unmatched junction nucleotides: 3. The CDR3 is 14 amino acids. CDR3 region: CASSLDRGTYEQYF. CDR3 nucleotide sequence: TGTGCCAGCAGCTTAGACAGGGGTACCTACGAGCAGTACTTC.

The chain combines TRBV4-1 with TRBJ1-4, with a tentative D call TRBD1 (6 bases). The CDR3 runs 17 residues. CDR1 MGHRA and CDR2 YSYEKL come from the germline V gene. Trimming took off 4 bases at V and 2 bases at J, with 17 bases between the two ends. The chain's CDR3 is CASSPVLRTATNEKLFF. CDR3 nucleotides: TGCGCCAGCAGCCCAGTCCTCCGGACAGCGACTAATGAAAAACTGTTTTTT.

This clone was observed a few times. The gene calls are TRBV5-1 and TRBJ2-2; tentative D call: TRBD1 (7 bases). This CDR3 is built from 17 residues. Trimming took 3 bases from V and 2 from J, leaving 17 bases between them. Germline CDR1 is SGHRS and CDR2 is YFSETQ. Here the CDR3 DNA reads TGCGCCAGCAGCTCACTGGGGGGACAGCCCAACACCGGGGAGCTGTTTTTT. It codes for CASSSLGGQPNTGELFF.

This clone came up a few times. The chain recombines TRBV15 with TRBJ1-5; tentatively, D is TRBD1 (6 bases). The CDR3 is 15 residues long. CDR1 is LNHNV, CDR2 YYDKDF, per germline (reference sequence). The germline V and J ends were trimmed by 4 bases and 0 bases, with 10 bases remaining between them. CDR3: CATSKQGNSNQPQHF. The CDR3 nucleotides are TGTGCCACCAGCAAACAGGGAAATAGCAATCAGCCCCAGCATTTT.

The CDR3 DNA reads as TGTGCCACCAACTACCACAGAGGGGATAGGAATGAGCAGTTCTTC. Encoded protein: CATNYHRGDRNEQFF. The chain has TRBV19 and TRBJ2-1; possibly TRBD1 or TRBD2 for D (5 bases each). Germline values: CDR1 LNHDA, CDR2 SQIVND (reference sequence). This CDR3 has 15 amino acids. V was clipped by 10 bases and J by 7 bases, with 23 bases between them.

In its sample, this clone was seen once. The CDR3 bases are TGCGCCAGCAGCTTGGGACAGCTGGACAGGGCGGGATGGGGCTACACCTTC. As protein: CASSLGQLDRAGWGYTF. The chain uses TRBV5-1 and TRBJ1-2, with 8 positions matching TRBD1. V gave up 0 bases and J gave up 8 bases; unmatched junction bases: 15. The CDR3 is 17 residues long. Germline CDR1 and CDR2: SGHRS and YFSETQ.

The V and J genes are TRBV5-4 and TRBJ2-2; 9 bases agree with TRBD2. Germline CDR1 reads SGHNT; CDR2 reads YYREEE (reference sequence). V trimming: 1 base; J trimming: 0 bases; junction bases outside the gene matches: 4. The CDR3 runs 17 residues. This CDR3 reads CASSLFGGRANTGELFF. The CDR3 bases are TGTGCCAGCAGCTTGTTTGGCGGGAGGGCGAACACCGGGGAGCTGTTTTTT.